Listed here are 30 T cell receptor beta chains from one sample, sequenced in a study of blood T cell repertoires in COVID-19. Clones were sequenced by immunoSEQ multiplex PCR, and TCRdb holds only the in-frame ones, with some missing. The repertoire consists of around 500,000 clones, with roughly 88% occurring once and the leading ten covering 1.8%. The sample comprised PBMCs or T cells enriched from blood (not recorded which). The origin of the receptors is a woman aged 35 to 49 who had recovered from COVID-19.

Only a few counts were recorded for this clone. The V and J genes are TRBV7-2 and TRBJ1-6, with 7 bases matching TRBD1. J gave up 7 bases and V 5 bases, and 5 bases lay outside the gene matches. Germline V gene sequence: CDR1 SGHTA, CDR2 FQGNSA. CDR3 size: 14 residues. CDR3 sequence (DNA): TGTGCCAGCAGCCTCCGACAGGGAAATTCACCCCTCCACTTT. This encodes CASSLRQGNSPLHF. Full variable domain (remainder filled in from reference TRBV7-2 and TRBJ1-6): GAGVSQSPSNKVTEKGKDVELRCDPISGHTALYWYRQSLGQGLEFLIYFQGNSAPDKSGLPSDRFSAERTGGSVSTLTIQRTQQEDSAVYLCASSLRQGNSPLHFGNGTRLTVT.

This clone was seen only once. CDR3 residues: CATSRDLMRETQYF. The CDR3 DNA reads as TGTGCCACCAGCAGAGATCTAATGAGGGAGACCCAGTACTTC. The gene calls are TRBV15 and TRBJ2-5, with D uncertain. This CDR3 contains 14 residues. Germline values: CDR1 LNHNV, CDR2 YYDKDF (reference sequence). V was shortened by 0 bases and J by 5 bases, with 10 bases between the two germline ends.

The rearrangement uses TRBV5-4 and TRBJ2-7; TRBD2 matches at 7 bases. Germline V gene data show CDR1 as SGHNT and CDR2 as YYREEE (reference sequence). The CDR3 is 15 amino acids. Trimming at V came to 6 bases and at J to 2 bases, leaving 11 bases not matched to a gene. In nucleotides, the CDR3 is TGTGCCAGCACCAAATGGCGGGAGAAACCCTACGAGCAGTACTTC. This codes for CASTKWREKPYEQYF.

The CDR3 region is CAWKTQGSQETQYF. CDR3 DNA sequence: TGTGCCTGGAAAACTCAGGGGTCCCAAGAGACCCAGTACTTC. The chain is built from TRBV30 and TRBJ2-5, with a weak D call TRBD1 (6 bases). This CDR3 has 14 residues. V lost 4 bases and J 1 base, leaving 13 bases between the germline ends. CDR1 GTSNPN and CDR2 SVGIG come from the germline V gene (reference sequence).

The gene calls are TRBV5-5 and TRBJ1-5; D is unclear. Trimming removed 4 bases at V and 4 bases at J, with 15 bases between. CDR3 length: 15 residues. Germline V lookup: CDR1 SGHKS, CDR2 YYEKEE (reference sequence). The CDR3 DNA is TGTGCCAGCAGCCGGACCTTTGAGGGAAATCAGCCCCAGCATTTT. Residues: CASSRTFEGNQPQHF.

This chain connects TRBV5-6 to TRBJ1-2, with 9 bases matching TRBD1. The V gene's germline CDR1 is SGHDT and CDR2 YYEEEE. The CDR3 is 14 residues long. V dropped 2 bases and J dropped 8; count of bases not matched to a gene: 7. The CDR3 DNA reads as TGTGCCAGCAGCTTTCTCGGGACAGGGTCGGGCTACACCTTC. Its protein is CASSFLGTGSGYTF. The full variable domain, rest sourced from reference TRBV5-6 and TRBJ1-2, is DAGVTQSPTHLIKTRGQQVTLRCSPKSGHDTVSWYQQALGQGPQFIFQYYEEEERQRGNFPDRFSGHQFPNYSSELNVNALLLGDSALYLCASSFLGTGSGYTFGSGTRLTVV.

As DNA, the CDR3 is TGCGCCAGCAGCCAAGTAGTTACAGGGATTCATCAGCCCCAGCATTTT. Its protein is CASSQVVTGIHQPQHF. The chain employs TRBV4-3 and TRBJ1-5, with D perhaps matching TRBD1 (6 bases). Between the trimmed V and J ends, which lost 1 base and 5 bases, there was a span of 15 bases. Germline assignment: CDR1 LGHNA and CDR2 YSLEER. The CDR3 spans 16 residues.

The chain uses TRBV11-2 and TRBJ2-7; no clear D. The length of the CDR3 is 12 residues. Trimming stripped 2 bases from V and 6 bases from J, with 8 bases between. Germline CDR1 is SGHAT and CDR2 is FQNNGV. The CDR3 loop is CASSLPGREQYF. The CDR3 coding sequence is TGTGCCAGCAGCTTACCGGGTCGCGAGCAGTACTTC.

This chain joins TRBV13 and TRBJ2-7; D uncertain. Germline lookup yields CDR1 PRHDT and CDR2 FYEKMQ (reference sequence). The length of the CDR3 is 13 residues. V lost 3 bases and J 2 bases, leaving 8 bases between the germline ends. CDR3 amino acids: CASSLTPAYEQYF. The CDR3 DNA sequence: TGTGCCAGCAGCTTGACTCCCGCCTACGAGCAGTACTTC.

The chain couples TRBV6-4 to TRBJ2-2; tentative D call: TRBD2 (7 bases). This CDR3 spans 15 amino acids. Germline CDR1 MRHNA, CDR2 SNTAGT. V was shortened by 8 bases and J by 2 bases, with 15 bases between the two germline ends. DNA for the CDR3: TGTGCCAGCCCATGGGAGGGGGTAAACACCGGGGAGCTGTTTTTT. It is translated as CASPWEGVNTGELFF.

This clone showed up just once. The chain carries TRBV3-1 (or the pseudogene TRBV3-2) and TRBJ2-1, with TRBD2 matching over 12 bases. Germline lookup yields CDR1 LGHDT and CDR2 YNNKEL (reference sequence). CDR3 length: 15 amino acids. Germline trimming cut 4 bases from V and 9 bases from J; bases unmatched to any gene: 7. This CDR3 is CASSLLTSGSSEQFF. For the CDR3, the DNA is TGTGCCAGCAGCCTACTGACTAGCGGGAGTAGTGAGCAGTTCTTC.

This clone is a singleton in its sample. The chain uses TRBV5-4 and TRBJ1-3, with a possible D match to TRBD1 (5 bases). CDR3 length: 14 residues. Germline CDR1 is SGHNT and CDR2 is YYREEE (reference sequence). The ends were cut back, 4 bases at V and 4 bases at J, with 12 bases in the middle. In nucleotides, the CDR3 is TGTGCCAGCAGCGCCAGACAGAGAGGAAACACCATATATTTT. Translated, it gives CASSARQRGNTIYF.

The rearrangement joins TRBV11-3 to TRBJ1-1; D is unresolved. Germline CDR1 is SGHNT and CDR2 is YENEEA. The length of the CDR3 is 14 residues. V dropped 1 base and J dropped 8 bases, with 14 bases sitting between them. As DNA, the CDR3 is TGTGCCAGCAGCTTAGGCGGAGGGTCAACGGAAGCTTTCTTT. Protein: CASSLGGGSTEAFF. The full variable domain, completed using reference TRBV11-3 and TRBJ1-1, is EAGVVQSPRYKIIEKKQPVAFWCNPISGHNTLYWYLQNLGQGPELLIRYENEEAVDDSQLPKDRFSAERLKGVDSTLKIQPAELGDSAVYLCASSLGGGSTEAFFGQGTRLTVV.

The chain carries TRBV29-1 and TRBJ2-1; 13 nucleotides line up with TRBD2. The CDR3 runs 14 residues. Germline V CDR1 and CDR2: SQVTM, ANQGSEA. Losses at the gene ends were 4 bases for V and 9 bases for J; bases not matched to a gene: 6. The CDR3 region has the DNA TGCAGCGTTGCCGGGACTAGCGGGAACAGTGAGCAGTTCTTC. This sequence encodes CSVAGTSGNSEQFF.

Comment on this clone: Other nucleotide sequences from this sample produce the same CDR3. The chain has TRBV5-4 and TRBJ1-2; perhaps TRBD1 as D (6 bases). The V end was cut by 3 bases, the J end by 4 bases, with 10 bases between. The germline gives CDR1 SGHNT, CDR2 YYREEE (reference sequence). This CDR3 region has 13 residues. CDR3 amino acids: CASSSTGGYGYTF. CDR3 DNA sequence: TGTGCCAGCAGCTCGACAGGAGGCTATGGCTACACCTTC.

This chain joins TRBV25-1 and TRBJ1-2; TRBD1 might be the D (6 bases). Germline CDR1 is MGHDK and CDR2 is SYGVNS. This CDR3 has 14 residues. Trimming took off 2 bases at V and 3 bases at J, with 10 bases between the two ends. CDR3 bases: TGTGCCAGCAGTGAAGGACCAGGGGACTATGGCTACACCTTC. This gives the protein CASSEGPGDYGYTF.

V usage is TRBV19 and J usage is TRBJ2-7, with 9 bases aligning to TRBD2. V lost 11 bases and J lost 7; bases outside the gene matches: 15. The CDR3 length is 14 residues. Germline V CDR1 and CDR2: LNHDA, SQIVND (reference sequence). CDR3 residues: CASSGAAGGYEQYF. CDR3 nucleotide sequence: TGTGCCTCCTCGGGGGCAGCGGGAGGATATGAGCAGTACTTC.

This sequence joins TRBV6-2 or TRBV6-3 and TRBJ2-7; 9 bases are shared with TRBD1. The CDR3 runs to 17 residues. Germline CDR1 MNHEY, CDR2 SVGEGT. Losses at the gene ends were 3 bases for V and 3 bases for J; bases not matched to a gene: 12. CDR3 sequence: CASSYLLSLGQGYEQYF. CDR3 nucleotide sequence: TGTGCCAGCAGTTATCTACTTTCGTTGGGACAGGGCTACGAGCAGTACTTC.

The chain is built from TRBV7-9 and TRBJ1-4; D unclear. V shed 0 bases and J shed 7 bases, with 9 bases lying between them. Germline V gene data show CDR1 as SEHNR and CDR2 as FQNEAQ (reference sequence). There are 14 residues in the CDR3. The CDR3 is CASSLAAVGEKLFF. CDR3 bases: TGTGCCAGCAGCTTAGCCGCGGTGGGTGAAAAACTGTTTTTT.

The CDR3 DNA sequence: TGTGCCAGCAGCCGCTATCAAGGGAGGAGCACAGATACGCAGTATTTT. It translates to CASSRYQGRSTDTQYF. The chain uses TRBV11-2 and TRBJ2-3; weak D call: TRBD2 (6 bases). V lost 5 bases and J lost 0, with 15 bases in between. There are 16 residues in the CDR3. CDR1 SGHAT and CDR2 FQNNGV come from the germline V gene. Combining the CDR3 with reference TRBV11-2 and TRBJ2-3 gives the whole variable domain EAGVAQSPRYKIIEKRQSVAFWCNPISGHATLYWYQQILGQGPKLLIQFQNNGVVDDSQLPKDRFSAERLKGVDSTLKIQPAKLEDSAVYLCASSRYQGRSTDTQYFGPGTRLTVL.

The V call is TRBV10-3, the J call TRBJ2-5, with TRBD2 identical over 10 bases. V lost 2 bases, J lost 0 bases, and 12 bases stayed unmatched. This CDR3 contains 19 residues. The germline gives CDR1 ENHRY, CDR2 SYGVKD. The CDR3 is CAISELYSGRQKDQETQYF. The CDR3 DNA reads as TGTGCCATCAGTGAGCTATATAGCGGGAGGCAAAAGGACCAAGAGACCCAGTACTTC.

The chain uses TRBV18 and TRBJ2-7; the match to TRBD2 covers 9 bases. The junction had 10 bases not matched to a gene; V was cut back by 3 bases and J by 7 bases. CDR3 length equals 15 residues. Germline values: CDR1 KGHSH, CDR2 LQKENI. CDR3 bases: TGTGCCAGCTCACCGGGACTAGCCGGCGTTAAGGAGCAGTACTTC. It encodes CASSPGLAGVKEQYF.

This clone was seen only once. The V and J genes are TRBV5-1 and TRBJ1-1; TRBD1 matches at 9 bases. CDR1 is SGHRS, CDR2 YFSETQ, per germline. The CDR3 contains 15 residues. After removal of 0 bases from V and 3 bases from J, the junction contained 3 bases not matched to a gene. The CDR3 sequence is CASSLGDRDYTEAFF. The DNA for the CDR3 is TGCGCCAGCAGCTTGGGGGACAGGGATTACACTGAAGCTTTCTTT.

The chain is built from TRBV7-2 and TRBJ2-3; TRBD2 matches at 12 bases. V was pared by 4 bases and J by 0 bases, with 11 bases of the junction left unmatched. Germline values: CDR1 SGHTA, CDR2 FQGNSA. The CDR3 runs 19 residues. The CDR3 is CASSSPITSGRTSTDTQYF. The DNA of the CDR3 is TGTGCCAGCAGCTCCCCTATAACTAGCGGGAGGACTAGCACAGATACGCAGTATTTT.

The chain couples TRBV2 to TRBJ1-1; 11 nucleotides line up with TRBD1. Looked up from germline, CDR1 is SNHLY and CDR2 is FYNNEI. The CDR3 loop spans 15 amino acids. J lost 3 bases, V lost 7 bases, and 7 bases had no gene match. In nucleotides, the CDR3 is TGTGCCAGCAAAATGGGACAGGGGGGATACACTGAAGCTTTCTTT. This translates into CASKMGQGGYTEAFF.

The CDR3 reads CASSYSGGNRYEQYF. The DNA for the CDR3 is TGTGCCAGCAGTTATTCGGGCGGGAATCGCTACGAGCAGTACTTC. The gene calls are TRBV6-5 and TRBJ2-7, with TRBD2 as a possible D gene (6 bases). The ends were cut back, 3 bases at V and 3 bases at J, with 15 bases in the middle. The CDR3 runs to 15 residues. Germline loops: CDR1 MNHEY, CDR2 SVGAGI.

The J gene is TRBJ2-7, the V gene TRBV3-1 (or the pseudogene TRBV3-2); 12 nucleotides line up with TRBD2. The trim removed 0 bases at V and 5 bases at J, leaving 8 bases unmatched. The CDR3 extends over 17 amino acids. The germline V gene encodes CDR1 LGHDT and CDR2 YNNKEL (reference sequence). The CDR3 region is CASSQDPGLAGIHEQYF. The DNA of the CDR3 is TGTGCCAGCAGCCAAGATCCCGGACTAGCGGGAATCCACGAGCAGTACTTC.

In this sample, this clone turned up once. The chain has TRBV6-2 or TRBV6-3 and TRBJ1-5, with D possibly being TRBD1 (5 bases). This CDR3 is 11 amino acids long. CDR1 and CDR2 from the germline V gene are MNHEY and SVGEGT. The ends were cut back, 5 bases at V and 11 bases at J, with 10 bases in the middle. The CDR3 DNA reads TGTGCCAGCAGTACGGGGGGGGCCCAGCATTTT. It is translated as CASSTGGAQHF.

The chain combines TRBV2 with TRBJ1-2; 7 bases are a match to TRBD1. CDR1 SNHLY and CDR2 FYNNEI come from the germline V gene. V lost 10 bases, J lost 2 bases, and 13 bases stayed unmatched. This CDR3 comprises 15 residues. CDR3 loop: CATRTGERTNYGYTF. CDR3 DNA sequence: TGTGCCACAAGGACAGGCGAACGTACAAACTATGGCTACACCTTC.

The V and J genes are TRBV5-8 and TRBJ1-5; no clear D gene. The V gene's germline CDR1 is SGHTS and CDR2 YDEGEE. Deletions cut 4 bases from V and 5 bases from J, with 7 bases between. There are 12 residues in the CDR3. Here the CDR3 DNA reads TGTGCCAGCAGCCCTTTCGATCAGCCCCAGCATTTT. Residues: CASSPFDQPQHF.